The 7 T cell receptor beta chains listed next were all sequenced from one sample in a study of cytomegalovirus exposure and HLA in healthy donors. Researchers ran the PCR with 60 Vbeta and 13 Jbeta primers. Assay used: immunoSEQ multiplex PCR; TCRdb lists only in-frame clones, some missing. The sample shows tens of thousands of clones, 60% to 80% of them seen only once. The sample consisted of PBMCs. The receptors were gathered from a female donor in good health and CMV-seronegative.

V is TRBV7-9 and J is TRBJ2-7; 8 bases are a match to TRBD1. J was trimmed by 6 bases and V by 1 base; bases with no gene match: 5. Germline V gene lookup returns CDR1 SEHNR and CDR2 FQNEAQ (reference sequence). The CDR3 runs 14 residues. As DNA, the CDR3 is TGTGCCAGCAGCTTAGGGACAGGGTGGCCCGAGCAGTACTTC. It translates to CASSLGTGWPEQYF.

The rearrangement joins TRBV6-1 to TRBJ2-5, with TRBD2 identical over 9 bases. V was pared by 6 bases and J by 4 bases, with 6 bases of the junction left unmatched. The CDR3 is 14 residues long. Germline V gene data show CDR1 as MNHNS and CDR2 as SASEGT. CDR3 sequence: CASRQGLARETQYF. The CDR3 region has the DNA TGTGCCAGCAGGCAAGGACTAGCGAGAGAGACCCAGTACTTC.

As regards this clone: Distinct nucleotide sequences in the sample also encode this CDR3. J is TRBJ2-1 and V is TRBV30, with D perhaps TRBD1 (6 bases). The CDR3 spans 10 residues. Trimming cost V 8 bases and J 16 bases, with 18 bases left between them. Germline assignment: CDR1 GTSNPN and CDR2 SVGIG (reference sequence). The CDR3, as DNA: TGTGCCGGCTGGGGGCCTACCTTTTTCTTC. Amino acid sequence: CAGWGPTFFF.

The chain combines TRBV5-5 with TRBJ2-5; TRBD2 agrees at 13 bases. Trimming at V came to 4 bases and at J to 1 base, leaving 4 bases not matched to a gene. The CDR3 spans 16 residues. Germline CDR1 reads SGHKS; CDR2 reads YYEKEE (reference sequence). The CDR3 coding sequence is TGTGCCAGCAGCCCACTAGCGGGGGGGTCCCAAGAGACCCAGTACTTC. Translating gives CASSPLAGGSQETQYF.

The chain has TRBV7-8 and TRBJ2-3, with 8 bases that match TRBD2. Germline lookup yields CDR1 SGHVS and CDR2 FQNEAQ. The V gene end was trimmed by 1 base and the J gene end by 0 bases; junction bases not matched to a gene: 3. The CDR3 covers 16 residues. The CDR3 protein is CASSLVSSGSTDTQYF. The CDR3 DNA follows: TGTGCCAGCAGCTTAGTGTCTAGCGGGAGCACAGATACGCAGTATTTT. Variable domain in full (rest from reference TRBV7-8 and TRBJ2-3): GAGVSQSPRYKVAKRGQDVALRCDPISGHVSLFWYQQALGQGPEFLTYFQNEAQLDKSGLPSDRFFAERPEGSVSTLKIQRTQQEDSAVYLCASSLVSSGSTDTQYFGPGTRLTVL.

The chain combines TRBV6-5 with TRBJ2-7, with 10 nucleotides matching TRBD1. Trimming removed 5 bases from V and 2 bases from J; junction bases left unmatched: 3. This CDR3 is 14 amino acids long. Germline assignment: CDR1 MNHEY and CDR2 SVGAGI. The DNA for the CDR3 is TGTGCCAGCAGTCGTGGACAGGGGGCCTACGAGCAGTACTTC. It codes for CASSRGQGAYEQYF.

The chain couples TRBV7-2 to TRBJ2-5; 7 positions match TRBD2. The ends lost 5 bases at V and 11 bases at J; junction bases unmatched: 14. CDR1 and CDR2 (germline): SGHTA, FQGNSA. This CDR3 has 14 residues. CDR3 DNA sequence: TGTGCCAGCAGCCCCGGGACCGTTGCGGGAGAGCAGTACTTC. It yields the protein CASSPGTVAGEQYF.